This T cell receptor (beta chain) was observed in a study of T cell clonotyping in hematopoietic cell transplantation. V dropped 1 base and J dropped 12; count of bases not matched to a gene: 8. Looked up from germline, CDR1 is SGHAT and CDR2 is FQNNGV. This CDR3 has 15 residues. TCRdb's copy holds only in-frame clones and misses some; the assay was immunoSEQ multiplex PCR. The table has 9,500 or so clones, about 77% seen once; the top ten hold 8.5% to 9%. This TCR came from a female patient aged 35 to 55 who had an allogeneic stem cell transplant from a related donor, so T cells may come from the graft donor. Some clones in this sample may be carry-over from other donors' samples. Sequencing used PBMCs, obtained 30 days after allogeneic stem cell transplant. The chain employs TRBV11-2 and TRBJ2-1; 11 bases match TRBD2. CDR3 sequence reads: CASSLGTSGSRTQFF. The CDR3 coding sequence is TGTGCCAGCAGCTTAGGAACTAGCGGGAGTCGGACGCAGTTCTTC.